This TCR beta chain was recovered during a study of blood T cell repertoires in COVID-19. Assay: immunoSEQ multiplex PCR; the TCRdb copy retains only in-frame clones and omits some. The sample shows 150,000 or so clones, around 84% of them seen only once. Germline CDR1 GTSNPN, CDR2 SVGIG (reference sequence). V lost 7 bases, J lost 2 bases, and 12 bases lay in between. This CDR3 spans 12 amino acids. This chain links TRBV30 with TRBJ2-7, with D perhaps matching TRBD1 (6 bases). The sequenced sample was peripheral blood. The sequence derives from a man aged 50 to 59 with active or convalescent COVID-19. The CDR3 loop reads CAFIRGTYEQYF. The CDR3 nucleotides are TGTGCCTTCATCAGGGGAACCTACGAGCAGTACTTC.